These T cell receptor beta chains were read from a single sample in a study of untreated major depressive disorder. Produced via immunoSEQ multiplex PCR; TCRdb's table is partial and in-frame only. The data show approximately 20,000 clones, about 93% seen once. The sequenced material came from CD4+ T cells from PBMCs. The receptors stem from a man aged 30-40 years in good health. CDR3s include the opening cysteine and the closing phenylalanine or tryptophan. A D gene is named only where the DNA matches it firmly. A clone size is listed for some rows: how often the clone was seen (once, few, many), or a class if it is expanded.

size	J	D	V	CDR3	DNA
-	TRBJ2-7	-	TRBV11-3	CASSLLPEMKQYF	TGTGCCAGCAGCTTATTACCAGAGATGAAGCAGTACTTC
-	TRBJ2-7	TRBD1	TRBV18	CASSRGTGETYEQYF	TGTGCCAGCTCAAGAGGGACAGGGGAAACCTACGAGCAGTACTTC
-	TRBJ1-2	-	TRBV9	CASRELGASDYGYTF	TGTGCCAGCAGAGAATTGGGGGCATCGGACTATGGCTACACCTTC
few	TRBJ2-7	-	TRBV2	CASSSRYEQYF	TGTGCCAGTTCATCACGTTACGAGCAGTACTTC
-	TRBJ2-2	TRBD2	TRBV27	CASSLGRRAGEWGNTGELFF	TGTGCCAGCAGTTTAGGGCGGCGAGCGGGAGAATGGGGGAACACCGGGGAGCTGTTTTTT
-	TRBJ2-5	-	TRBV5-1	CASSLGSTQETQYF	TGCGCCAGCAGCTTAGGAAGTACTCAAGAGACCCAGTACTTC
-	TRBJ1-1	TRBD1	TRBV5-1	CASSSGGRGRIEAFF	TGCGCCAGCAGCTCGGGAGGCAGGGGGCGCATTGAAGCTTTCTTT
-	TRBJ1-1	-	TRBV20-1	CSARENTEAFF	TGCAGTGCTAGAGAGAACACTGAAGCTTTCTTT
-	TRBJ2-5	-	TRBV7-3	CASSRGAGLETQYF	TGTGCCAGCAGCCGCGGTGCGGGCTTGGAGACCCAGTACTTC
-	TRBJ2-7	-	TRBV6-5	CASSYSRLRTSYEQYF	TGTGCCAGCAGTTACTCGAGGCTCAGAACGTCCTACGAGCAGTACTTC
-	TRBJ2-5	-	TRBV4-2	CASSQDWKGQETQYF	TGTGCCAGCAGCCAAGATTGGAAAGGGCAAGAGACCCAGTACTTC
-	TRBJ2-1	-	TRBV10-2	CASSEPGRQYNEQFF	TGCGCCAGCAGTGAGCCTGGGAGACAGTACAATGAGCAGTTCTTC
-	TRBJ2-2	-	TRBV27	CASSLWGAGELFF	TGTGCCAGCAGTTTATGGGGGGCCGGGGAGCTGTTTTTT
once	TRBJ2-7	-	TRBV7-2	CASSREGGARSSYEQYF	TGTGCCAGCAGTAGAGAGGGGGGGGCGAGGAGCTCCTACGAGCAGTACTTC